Only a few counts were recorded for the clone carrying this T cell receptor (beta chain). Its cognate antigen is unknown. These data come from a study of cytomegalovirus exposure and HLA in healthy donors. The study's findings and limits: The study assumed roughly uniform donor sequencing depth for presence/absence analyses. An observed cluster of highly shared sequence variants was recorded as a likely sequencing artifact. Fewer N-insertions than the roughly 630-donor mean were reportedly shown by an Asian-associated ancestry cluster in a later analysis. Common viral pathogens (according to a later analysis) appeared linked to several of the most significant clusters.

A multiplex PCR was run with 60 Vbeta primers and 13 Jbeta primers. The repertoire was sequenced with immunoSEQ multiplex PCR; TCRdb's copy has only in-frame clones and lacks some. Among about 190,000 clones listed, 65% to 80% were seen once. Sequences were obtained from PBMCs. The TCR originated in a man aged 25 to 40 in good health and CMV-seropositive.

In DNA, the CDR3 is TGCGCCAGCAGCCAGGGGCGGAATGAGCAGTTCTTC. Protein product: CASSQGRNEQFF. The chain combines TRBV4-3 with TRBJ2-1; D possibly corresponds to TRBD1 (5 bases). V was shortened by 3 bases and J by 7 bases, with 7 bases between the two germline ends. CDR3 length equals 12 residues. Per the germline V gene, CDR1 is LGHNA and CDR2 is YSLEER.